These 26 T cell receptor beta chains originate from one sample sequenced in a study of OX40 agonist ivuxolimab in advanced cancers. The repertoire was sequenced with immunoSEQ multiplex PCR; TCRdb's copy has only in-frame clones and lacks some. The sample holds about 70,000 clones, roughly 88% seen once. The specimen comprised CD4+ or CD8+ T cells sorted from blood, sampled in a trial of the OX40 agonist ivuxolimab. Every receptor here comes from an adult with an advanced solid tumor such as melanoma, head and neck, liver or kidney cancer.

The chain couples TRBV6-6 to TRBJ1-5; 7 nucleotides align to TRBD1. This CDR3 has 15 residues. V trimming: 6 bases; J trimming: 0 bases; junction bases outside the gene matches: 5. Germline CDR1 MNHNY, CDR2 SVGAGI (reference sequence). The CDR3 reads CASRDTGDSNQPQHF. As DNA, the CDR3 is TGTGCCAGCAGGGACACAGGGGATAGCAATCAGCCCCAGCATTTT.

The chain is built from TRBV5-6 and TRBJ1-4, with D hard to call. The V gene's germline CDR1 is SGHDT and CDR2 YYEEEE. Trimming took 3 bases from V and 5 from J, leaving 11 bases between them. The CDR3 runs to 14 residues. This CDR3 is CASSSRQVNEKLFF. The CDR3 DNA reads as TGTGCCAGCAGCTCGCGACAAGTGAATGAAAAACTGTTTTTT.

The V gene is TRBV28, the J gene TRBJ1-1; D ambiguous. The CDR3 is 14 amino acids. CDR1 and CDR2 (germline): MDHEN, SYDVKM. V was pared by 5 bases and J by 7 bases, with 17 bases between. Here the CDR3 DNA reads TGTGCCAGCAGTCTAACCCTAGGGCGCGGTGAAGCTTTCTTT. Protein: CASSLTLGRGEAFF.

The chain carries TRBV5-1 and TRBJ2-5; 7 nucleotides align to TRBD2. V lost 4 bases and J lost 2; bases outside the gene matches: 5. Per germline, CDR1 SGHRS and CDR2 YFSETQ. The CDR3 spans 14 residues. In DNA form, the CDR3 reads TGCGCCAGCAGCCGGAGCGGGGTTCAAGAGACCCAGTACTTC. Translating gives CASSRSGVQETQYF.

This chain connects TRBV18 to TRBJ2-7, with 9 bases that match TRBD2. The CDR3 extends over 15 amino acids. V lost 6 bases and J lost 3; bases outside the gene matches: 9. CDR1 is KGHSH and CDR2 is LQKENI in the germline V gene. Here the CDR3 DNA reads TGTGCCAGCTCGACCGGGACTAGCAGTGACTACGAGCAGTACTTC. Translated, it gives CASSTGTSSDYEQYF.

The chain combines TRBV19 with TRBJ1-3, with D uncertain. Germline CDR1 and CDR2: LNHDA and SQIVND (reference sequence). Trimming cost V 6 bases and J 4 bases, with 16 bases left between them. This CDR3 region has 15 residues. DNA for the CDR3: TGTGCCAGTAGATCGGGTGCCCTTGGAGGAAACACCATATATTTT. Translated, it gives CASRSGALGGNTIYF.

This chain uses TRBV7-6 with TRBJ1-6; no clear D gene. Between the trimmed V and J ends, which lost 4 bases and 8 bases, there was a span of 12 bases. The germline gives CDR1 SGHVS, CDR2 FNYEAQ. The CDR3 is made up of 14 amino acids. The CDR3 bases are TGTGCCAGCAGCTCCCTCCCTGCAGATTCACCCCTCCACTTT. Its translation: CASSSLPADSPLHF. The entire variable domain, with the rest obtained from reference TRBV7-6 and TRBJ1-6, is as follows: GAGVSQSPRYKVTKRGQDVALRCDPISGHVSLYWYRQALGQGPEFLTYFNYEAQQDKSGLPNDRFSAERPEGSISTLTIQRTEQRDSAMYRCASSSLPADSPLHFGNGTRLTVT.

The chain carries TRBV6-6 and TRBJ1-2; D may be TRBD1 (5 bases). The germline V gene encodes CDR1 MNHNY and CDR2 SVGAGI (reference sequence). The CDR3 length is 15 residues. Trimming stripped 2 bases from V and 1 base from J, with 11 bases between. The CDR3 sequence: CASSYEGRNNYGYTF. The CDR3 coding sequence is TGTGCCAGCAGTTACGAGGGACGGAATAACTATGGCTACACCTTC.

The V gene is TRBV11-3, the J gene TRBJ1-6, with a possible D match to TRBD1 (5 bases). Germline CDR1 is SGHNT and CDR2 is YENEEA. V lost 6 bases, J lost 7 bases, and 13 bases lay in between. The CDR3 runs 14 residues. The CDR3 here is CASSSEGTNSPLHF. In DNA, the CDR3 is TGTGCCAGCAGTTCGGAAGGGACCAATTCACCCCTCCACTTT.

The chain joins TRBV18 to TRBJ1-2; TRBD1 matches at 8 bases. V trimming: 3 bases; J trimming: 2 bases; junction bases outside the gene matches: 8. The CDR3 covers 16 residues. CDR1 is KGHSH and CDR2 is LQKENI in the germline V gene. Here the CDR3 reads CASSPTQGASNYGYTF. The CDR3 region has the DNA TGTGCCAGCTCACCTACTCAGGGGGCTTCAAACTATGGCTACACCTTC.

CDR3 residues: CASSNRGGGETQYF. CDR3 nucleotides: TGTGCCAGTAGTAACAGGGGGGGCGGGGAGACCCAGTACTTC. This chain joins TRBV19 and TRBJ2-5, with a possible D match to TRBD1 (8 bases). CDR3 size: 14 residues. Germline-derived CDR1 and CDR2 are LNHDA and SQIVND (reference sequence). Trimming took off 4 bases at V and 5 bases at J, with 14 bases between the two ends. The whole variable domain, filled in from reference TRBV19 and TRBJ2-5, reads DGGITQSPKYLFRKEGQNVTLSCEQNLNHDAMYWYRQDPGQGLRLIYYSQIVNDFQKGDIAEGYSVSREKKESFPLTVTSAQKNPTAFYLCASSNRGGGETQYFGPGTRLLVL.

This clone has more than one count but fewer than ten. This sequence joins TRBV7-2 and TRBJ1-5; D remains ambiguous. Trimming pared 3 bases from V and 5 bases from J, leaving 8 bases between. CDR3 size: 13 residues. The germline V gene encodes CDR1 SGHTA and CDR2 FQGNSA. The CDR3 bases are TGTGCCAGCAGCTTCGGTTGGGATCAGCCCCAGCATTTT. Residues: CASSFGWDQPQHF.

In this sample, this clone turned up a few times. V usage is TRBV5-1 and J usage is TRBJ2-1; the D call may be TRBD1 or TRBD2 (6 bases each). The V gene lost 0 bases and the J gene lost 5 bases, with 9 bases spanning the gap. In germline, CDR1 is SGHRS, CDR2 YFSETQ. The CDR3 totals 14 residues. CDR3 in DNA: TGCGCCAGCAGCTTGGAAAGGGGGGACAATGAGCAGTTCTTC. It specifies CASSLERGDNEQFF.

The V gene is TRBV7-9, the J gene TRBJ2-5; D is tentatively TRBD1 or TRBD2 (6 bases each). There are 13 residues in the CDR3. Per germline, CDR1 SEHNR and CDR2 FQNEAQ (reference sequence). V lost 2 bases and J lost 4, with 8 bases in between. This chain's CDR3 is CASSLTGAETQYF. DNA for the CDR3: TGTGCCAGCAGCTTAACGGGGGCAGAGACCCAGTACTTC.

A note on this clone: Different DNA sequences within this sample yield the same CDR3. The V gene is TRBV6-5, the J gene TRBJ1-1; no clear D. The germline gives CDR1 MNHEY, CDR2 SVGAGI. V was pared by 2 bases and J by 4 bases, with 5 bases between. The CDR3 has 12 amino acids. This chain's CDR3 is CASSYLGTEAFF. The DNA for the CDR3 is TGTGCCAGCAGTTACCTGGGCACTGAAGCTTTCTTT.

This clone was observed a handful of times. The chain combines TRBV7-6 with TRBJ2-7; 8 nucleotides agree with TRBD1. The CDR3 is 13 amino acids. The germline CDR1 and CDR2 sequences are SGHVS and FNYEAQ. V was clipped by 4 bases and J by 4 bases; unmatched bases: 3. As DNA, the CDR3 is TGTGCCAGCAGCTACGACAGGGGTTACGAGCAGTACTTC. It translates to CASSYDRGYEQYF.

V and J are TRBV2 and TRBJ1-5; a weak D match, TRBD1 (5 bases). In germline, CDR1 is SNHLY, CDR2 FYNNEI. The CDR3 is 12 amino acids. The V end lost 6 bases, the J end lost 4 bases, and 7 bases lay between the germline ends. The DNA of the CDR3 is TGTGCCAGCAGGACAGATAATCAGCCCCAGCATTTT. Protein: CASRTDNQPQHF.

The chain combines TRBV11-2 with TRBJ2-2; 9 bases line up with TRBD1. The CDR3 runs 15 residues. The germline V gene encodes CDR1 SGHAT and CDR2 FQNNGV. V shed 4 bases, J shed 7 bases, and the junction held 7 bases outside the gene matches. The DNA of the CDR3 is TGTGCCAGCAGCTCGGGACAGGGTGGTAACGGGGAGCTGTTTTTT. Translating gives CASSSGQGGNGELFF.

The V gene is TRBV27, the J gene TRBJ2-5; D is uncertain. Deletions cut 5 bases from V and 3 bases from J, with 13 bases between. The germline CDR1 and CDR2 sequences are MNHEY and SMNVEV (reference sequence). This CDR3 is 14 amino acids long. This CDR3 reads CASSLLWDKETQYF. CDR3 bases: TGTGCCAGCAGTCTCCTCTGGGATAAAGAGACCCAGTACTTC.

This clone has just a few counts. The CDR3, as DNA: TGTGCCAGCAGCCCGCCCGACAGGGTTCGAGGCTACACCTTC. As protein: CASSPPDRVRGYTF. The chain recombines TRBV7-9 with TRBJ1-2; 7 bases are a match to TRBD1. V lost 5 bases, J lost 8 bases, and 11 bases stayed unmatched. Germline-derived CDR1 and CDR2 are SEHNR and FQNEAQ (reference sequence). The CDR3 consists of 14 residues. The full variable domain, its missing parts supplied by reference TRBV7-9 and TRBJ1-2, is DTGVSQNPRHKITKRGQNVTFRCDPISEHNRLYWYRQTLGQGPEFLTYFQNEAQLEKSRLLSDRFSAERPKGSFSTLEIQRTEQGDSAMYLCASSPPDRVRGYTFGSGTRLTVV.

This clone was seen once. The chain couples TRBV4-1 to TRBJ2-5; no clear D gene. Per the germline V gene, CDR1 is MGHRA and CDR2 is YSYEKL. Trimming took 3 bases from V and 5 from J, leaving 13 bases between them. CDR3 length: 14 residues. The CDR3 protein is CASSHLSVPETQYF. CDR3 nucleotide sequence: TGCGCCAGCAGCCACCTGTCGGTGCCGGAGACCCAGTACTTC.

This chain connects TRBV2 to TRBJ1-2, with 10 bases matching TRBD1. Trimming cost V 9 bases and J 6 bases; bases outside gene matches: 10. The CDR3 contains 14 residues. Germline CDR1 and CDR2: SNHLY and FYNNEI. CDR3 loop: CARQRQGARDGYTF. The CDR3 DNA sequence: TGTGCCAGACAGAGACAGGGGGCGCGGGATGGCTACACCTTC.

J is TRBJ1-5 and V is TRBV18; weak D call: TRBD1 (5 bases). CDR1 is KGHSH, CDR2 LQKENI, per germline. There are 14 residues in the CDR3. The V end lost 6 bases, the J end lost 9 bases, and 18 bases lay between the germline ends. This chain's CDR3 is CASSPGGTLRPQHF. The CDR3 DNA is TGTGCCAGCTCCCCCGGGGGGACCCTAAGGCCCCAGCATTTT.

The J gene is TRBJ2-5, the V gene TRBV19, with D perhaps TRBD1 or TRBD2 (6 bases each). The CDR3 has 16 amino acids. Looked up from germline, CDR1 is LNHDA and CDR2 is SQIVND (reference sequence). V shed 6 bases and J shed 3 bases, with 20 bases lying between them. This CDR3 reads CASSTRLGGLEETQYF. CDR3 in DNA: TGTGCCAGTAGCACCAGATTAGGGGGGTTGGAAGAGACCCAGTACTTC. The full variable domain, rest sourced from reference TRBV19 and TRBJ2-5, is DGGITQSPKYLFRKEGQNVTLSCEQNLNHDAMYWYRQDPGQGLRLIYYSQIVNDFQKGDIAEGYSVSREKKESFPLTVTSAQKNPTAFYLCASSTRLGGLEETQYFGPGTRLLVL.

This clone appeared once. The V call is TRBV12-5, the J call TRBJ2-7, with 7 bases fitting TRBD1. Trimming took 5 bases from V and 4 from J; bases not matched to a gene: 20. This CDR3 is built from 18 residues. The germline CDR1 and CDR2 sequences are LGHNT and FRNRAP. The CDR3 DNA reads as TGTGCTAGTGGTGAGACCACACAAAACAGGGGCTCTAGGTACGAGCAGTACTTC. Amino acids: CASGETTQNRGSRYEQYF.

CDR3 bases: TGCAGCGTTGATGGACAGGGAACCTACGAGCAGTACTTC. This codes for CSVDGQGTYEQYF. The chain carries TRBV29-1 and TRBJ2-7; TRBD1 matches 8 bases. Per the germline V gene, CDR1 is SQVTM and CDR2 is ANQGSEA. The CDR3 spans 13 residues. The V segment lost 3 bases and the J segment 2 bases; nucleotides outside the gene matches: 3.